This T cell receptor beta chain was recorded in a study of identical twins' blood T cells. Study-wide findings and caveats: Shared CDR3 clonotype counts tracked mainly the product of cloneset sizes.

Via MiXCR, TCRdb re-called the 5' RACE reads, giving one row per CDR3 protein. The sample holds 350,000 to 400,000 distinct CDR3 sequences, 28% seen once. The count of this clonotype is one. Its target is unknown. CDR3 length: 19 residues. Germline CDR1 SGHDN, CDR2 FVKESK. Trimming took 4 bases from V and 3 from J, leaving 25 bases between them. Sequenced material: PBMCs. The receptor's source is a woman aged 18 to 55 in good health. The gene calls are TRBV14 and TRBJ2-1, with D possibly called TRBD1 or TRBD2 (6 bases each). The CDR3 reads CASSPPRGRRGGNYNEQFF. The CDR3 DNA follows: TGTGCCAGCAGCCCTCCCAGGGGCAGGAGAGGAGGGAACTACAATGAGCAGTTCTTC.